This T cell receptor (beta chain) was observed in a study of chemoradiotherapy in HPV16-positive cancers. Study context: Functional T-cell assays on two HPV16-positive patients' cells defined candidate HPV-specific clones and common TCR motifs.

Profiling relied on immunoSEQ multiplex PCR, and the TCRdb table lists in-frame clones only, not all of them. Here the sample spans approximately 14,000 clones, approximately 86% being singletons. Study results and caveats: Candidate HPV-specific clones and E7-related TCR motifs grew in tumor during treatment.

The CDR3 is 15 amino acids. The germline V gene encodes CDR1 SEHNR and CDR2 FQNEAQ (reference sequence). Trimming took 5 bases from V and 7 from J, leaving 20 bases between them. A note on this clone: The antigen remains unidentified.

The V gene is TRBV7-9, the J gene TRBJ1-1; D is uncertain. This receptor was taken from a human donor with HPV-associated anogenital cancer. The sample was blood, taken from a patient who underwent chemoradiotherapy. The CDR3 coding sequence is TGTGCCAGCAGCCAACCCTGGGGAGAGACCATTGAAGCTTTCTTT. As protein: CASSQPWGETIEAFF.